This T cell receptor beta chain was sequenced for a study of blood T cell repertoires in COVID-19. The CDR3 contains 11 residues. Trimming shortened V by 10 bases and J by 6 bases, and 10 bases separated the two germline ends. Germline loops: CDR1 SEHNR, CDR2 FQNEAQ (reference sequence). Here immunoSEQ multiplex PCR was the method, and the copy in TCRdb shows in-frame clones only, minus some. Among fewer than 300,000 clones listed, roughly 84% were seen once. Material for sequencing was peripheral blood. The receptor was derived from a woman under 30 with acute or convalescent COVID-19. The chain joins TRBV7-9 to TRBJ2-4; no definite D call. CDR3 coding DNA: TGTGCCATCCGTAGTGGAAACATTCAGTACTTC. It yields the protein CAIRSGNIQYF. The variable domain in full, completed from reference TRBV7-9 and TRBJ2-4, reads DTGVSQNPRHKITKRGQNVTFRCDPISEHNRLYWYRQTLGQGPEFLTYFQNEAQLEKSRLLSDRFSAERPKGSFSTLEIQRTEQGDSAMYLCAIRSGNIQYFGAGTRLSVL.